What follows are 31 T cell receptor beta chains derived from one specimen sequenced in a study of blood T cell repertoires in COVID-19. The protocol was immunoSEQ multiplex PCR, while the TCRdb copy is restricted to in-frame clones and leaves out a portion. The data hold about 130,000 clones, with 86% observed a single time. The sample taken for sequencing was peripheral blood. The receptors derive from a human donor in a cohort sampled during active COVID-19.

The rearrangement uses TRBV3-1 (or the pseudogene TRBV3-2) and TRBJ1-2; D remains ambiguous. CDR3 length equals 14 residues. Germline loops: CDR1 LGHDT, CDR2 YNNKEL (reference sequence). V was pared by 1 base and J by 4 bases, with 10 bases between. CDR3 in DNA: TGTGCCAGCAGCCAAGGTCCGGGTGGCTATGGCTACACCTTC. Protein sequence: CASSQGPGGYGYTF.

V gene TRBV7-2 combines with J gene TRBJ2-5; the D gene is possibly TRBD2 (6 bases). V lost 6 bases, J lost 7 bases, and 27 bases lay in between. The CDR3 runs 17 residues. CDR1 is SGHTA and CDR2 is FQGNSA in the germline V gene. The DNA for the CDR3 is TGTGCCAGCAGGGCCCTAACGGGCGGGATTTCCGGGGGGACCCAGTACTTC. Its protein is CASRALTGGISGGTQYF.

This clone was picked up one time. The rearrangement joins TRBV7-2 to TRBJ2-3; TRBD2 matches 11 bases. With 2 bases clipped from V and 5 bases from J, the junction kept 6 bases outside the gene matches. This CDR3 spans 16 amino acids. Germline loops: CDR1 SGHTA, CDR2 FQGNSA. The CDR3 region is CASSLRVAGGIDTQYF. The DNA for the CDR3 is TGTGCCAGCAGCTTAAGGGTAGCGGGAGGGATAGATACGCAGTATTTT.

CDR3 loop: CAITKGPNTEAFF. In DNA form, the CDR3 reads TGTGCCATCACAAAGGGGCCGAACACTGAAGCTTTCTTT. The V and J genes are TRBV10-3 and TRBJ1-1; D is possibly TRBD1 (5 bases). V shed 7 bases and J shed 1 base, with 10 bases lying between them. Germline-derived CDR1 and CDR2 are ENHRY and SYGVKD. CDR3 length: 13 residues.

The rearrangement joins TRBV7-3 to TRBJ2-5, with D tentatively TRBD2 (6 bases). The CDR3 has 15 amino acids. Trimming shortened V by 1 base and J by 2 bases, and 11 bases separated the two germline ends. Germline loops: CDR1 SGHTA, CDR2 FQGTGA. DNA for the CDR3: TGTGCCAGCAGCTTAAGTGCGGGACCACAAGAGACCCAGTACTTC. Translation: CASSLSAGPQETQYF.

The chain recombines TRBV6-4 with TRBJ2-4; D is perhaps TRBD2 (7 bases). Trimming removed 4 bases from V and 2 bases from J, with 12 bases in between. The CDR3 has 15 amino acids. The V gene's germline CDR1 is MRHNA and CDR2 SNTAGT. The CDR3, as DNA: TGTGCCAGCAGTGGGGGAGGGGGTCCCAAAAACATTCAGTACTTC. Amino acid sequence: CASSGGGGPKNIQYF.

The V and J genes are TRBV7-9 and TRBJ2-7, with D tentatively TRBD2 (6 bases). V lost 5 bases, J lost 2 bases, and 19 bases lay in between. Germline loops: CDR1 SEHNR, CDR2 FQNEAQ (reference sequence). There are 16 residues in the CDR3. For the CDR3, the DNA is TGTGCCAGCAGCCCCACCGGGGCGGGACTCACCTACGAGCAGTACTTC. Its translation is CASSPTGAGLTYEQYF.

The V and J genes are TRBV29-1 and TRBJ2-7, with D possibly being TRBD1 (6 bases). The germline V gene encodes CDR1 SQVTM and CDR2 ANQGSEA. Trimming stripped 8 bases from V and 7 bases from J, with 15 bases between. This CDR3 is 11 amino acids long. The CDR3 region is CSFSRGGEQYF. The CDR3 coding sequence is TGCAGCTTCAGCAGGGGTGGGGAGCAGTACTTC.

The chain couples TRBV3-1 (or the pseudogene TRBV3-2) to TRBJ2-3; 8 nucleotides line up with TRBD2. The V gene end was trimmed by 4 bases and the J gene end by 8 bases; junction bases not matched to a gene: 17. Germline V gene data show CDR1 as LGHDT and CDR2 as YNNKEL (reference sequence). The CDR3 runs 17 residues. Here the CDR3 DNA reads TGTGCCAGCAGCCGAAACCGCCGAGCGGGAGTAAAGACTACGCAGTATTTT. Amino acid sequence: CASSRNRRAGVKTTQYF.

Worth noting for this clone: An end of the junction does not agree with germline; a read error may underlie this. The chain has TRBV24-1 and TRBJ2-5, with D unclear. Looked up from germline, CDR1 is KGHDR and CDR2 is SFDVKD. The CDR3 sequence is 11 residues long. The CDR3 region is CALCRQETQYF. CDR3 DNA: TGCGCCCTATGCAGGCAAGAGACCCAGTACTTC.

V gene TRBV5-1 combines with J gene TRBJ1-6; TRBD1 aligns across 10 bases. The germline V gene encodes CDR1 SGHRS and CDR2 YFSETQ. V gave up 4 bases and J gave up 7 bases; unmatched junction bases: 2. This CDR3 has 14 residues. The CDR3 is CASSGQGGNSPLHF. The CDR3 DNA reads TGCGCCAGCAGCGGACAGGGGGGCAATTCACCCCTCCACTTT.

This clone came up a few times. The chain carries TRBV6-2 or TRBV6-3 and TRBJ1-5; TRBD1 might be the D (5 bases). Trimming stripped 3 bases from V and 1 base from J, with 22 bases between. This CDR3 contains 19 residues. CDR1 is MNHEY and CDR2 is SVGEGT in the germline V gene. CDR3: CASSYGDPGRRGSNQPQHF. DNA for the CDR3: TGTGCCAGCAGTTATGGGGACCCAGGGAGGAGAGGGAGCAATCAGCCCCAGCATTTT.

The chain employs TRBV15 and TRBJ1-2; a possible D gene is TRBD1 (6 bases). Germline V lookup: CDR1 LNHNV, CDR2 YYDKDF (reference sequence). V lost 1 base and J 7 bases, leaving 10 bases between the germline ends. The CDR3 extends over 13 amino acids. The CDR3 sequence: CATSRARDIGYTF. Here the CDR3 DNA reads TGTGCCACCAGCAGAGCTAGGGACATTGGCTACACCTTC.

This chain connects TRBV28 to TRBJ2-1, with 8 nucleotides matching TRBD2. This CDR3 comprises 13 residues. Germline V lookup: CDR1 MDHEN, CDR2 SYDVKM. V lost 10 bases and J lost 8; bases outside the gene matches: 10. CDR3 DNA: TGTGCCATCCGAGAGGGCGGGAGGCATGAGCAGTTCTTC. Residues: CAIREGGRHEQFF.

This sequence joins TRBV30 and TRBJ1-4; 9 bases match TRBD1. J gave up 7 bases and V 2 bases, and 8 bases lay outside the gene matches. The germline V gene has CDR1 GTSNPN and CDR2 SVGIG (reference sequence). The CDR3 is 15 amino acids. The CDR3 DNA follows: TGTGCCTGGAGTAGACAGGGGGGAGAATTTGAAAAACTGTTTTTT. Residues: CAWSRQGGEFEKLFF.

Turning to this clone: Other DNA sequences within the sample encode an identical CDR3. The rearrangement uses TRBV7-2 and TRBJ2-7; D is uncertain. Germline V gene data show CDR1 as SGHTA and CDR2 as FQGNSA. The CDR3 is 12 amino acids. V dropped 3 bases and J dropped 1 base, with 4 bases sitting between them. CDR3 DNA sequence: TGTGCCAGCAGCTTCGGTTCCTACGAGCAGTACTTC. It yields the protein CASSFGSYEQYF.

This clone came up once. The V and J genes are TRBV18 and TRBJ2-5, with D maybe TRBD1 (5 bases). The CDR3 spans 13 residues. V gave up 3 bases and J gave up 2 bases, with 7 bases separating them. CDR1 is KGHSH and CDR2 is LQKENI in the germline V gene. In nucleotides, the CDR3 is TGTGCCAGCTCACCTAACAGGCAAGAGACCCAGTACTTC. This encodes CASSPNRQETQYF. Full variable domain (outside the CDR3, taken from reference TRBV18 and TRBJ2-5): NAGVMQNPRHLVRRRGQEARLRCSPMKGHSHVYWYRQLPEEGLKFMVYLQKENIIDESGMPKERFSAEFPKEGPSILRIQQVVRGDSAAYFCASSPNRQETQYFGPGTRLLVL.

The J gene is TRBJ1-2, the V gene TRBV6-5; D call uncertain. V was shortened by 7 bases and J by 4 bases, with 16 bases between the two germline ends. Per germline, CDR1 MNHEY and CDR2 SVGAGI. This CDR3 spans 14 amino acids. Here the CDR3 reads CASTRAGSGYGYTF. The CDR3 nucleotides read TGTGCCAGCACGAGAGCGGGGTCTGGCTATGGCTACACCTTC.

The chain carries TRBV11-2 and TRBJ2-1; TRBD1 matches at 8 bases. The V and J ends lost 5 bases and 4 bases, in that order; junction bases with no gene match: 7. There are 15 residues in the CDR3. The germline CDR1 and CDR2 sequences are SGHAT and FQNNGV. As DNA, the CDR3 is TGTGCCAGCAGCCCGTGGACAGGGCCGTACAATGAGCAGTTCTTC. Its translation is CASSPWTGPYNEQFF.

Here the CDR3 reads CASSSGINYGYTF. CDR3 nucleotide sequence: TGTGCCAGCAGCTCGGGGATTAACTATGGCTACACCTTC. The chain couples TRBV11-2 to TRBJ1-2; D is unresolved. Trimming removed 4 bases at V and 1 base at J, with 7 bases between. The CDR3 length is 13 residues. CDR1 SGHAT and CDR2 FQNNGV come from the germline V gene.

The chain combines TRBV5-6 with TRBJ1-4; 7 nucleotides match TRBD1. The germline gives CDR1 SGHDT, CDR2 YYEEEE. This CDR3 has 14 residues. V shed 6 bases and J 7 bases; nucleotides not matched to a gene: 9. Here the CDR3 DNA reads TGTGCCAGCATTCGACAGGGTGGTGTTGAAAAACTGTTTTTT. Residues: CASIRQGGVEKLFF. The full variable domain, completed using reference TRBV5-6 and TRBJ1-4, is DAGVTQSPTHLIKTRGQQVTLRCSPKSGHDTVSWYQQALGQGPQFIFQYYEEEERQRGNFPDRFSGHQFPNYSSELNVNALLLGDSALYLCASIRQGGVEKLFFGSGTQLSVL.

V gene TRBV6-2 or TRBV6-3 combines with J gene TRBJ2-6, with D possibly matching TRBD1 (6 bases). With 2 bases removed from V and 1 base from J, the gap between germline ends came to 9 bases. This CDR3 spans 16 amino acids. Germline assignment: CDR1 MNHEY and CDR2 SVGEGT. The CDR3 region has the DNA TGTGCCAGCAGTTACCTAACAGGGTCTGGGGCCAACGTCCTGACTTTC. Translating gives CASSYLTGSGANVLTF.

CDR3 amino acids: CASSETVDTQYF. CDR3 nucleotide sequence: TGCGCCAGCAGTGAGACGGTAGATACGCAGTATTTT. The rearrangement links TRBV10-2 to TRBJ2-3; D gene ambiguous. Trimming took off 2 bases at V and 5 bases at J, with 5 bases between the two ends. Germline CDR1 WSHSY, CDR2 SAAADI. The CDR3 extends over 12 amino acids.

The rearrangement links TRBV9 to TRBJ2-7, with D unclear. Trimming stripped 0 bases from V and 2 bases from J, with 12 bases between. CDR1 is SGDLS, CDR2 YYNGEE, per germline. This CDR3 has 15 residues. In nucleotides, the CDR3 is TGTGCCAGCAGCGTAGCAGGTCAGGCCCCCTACGAGCAGTACTTC. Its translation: CASSVAGQAPYEQYF.

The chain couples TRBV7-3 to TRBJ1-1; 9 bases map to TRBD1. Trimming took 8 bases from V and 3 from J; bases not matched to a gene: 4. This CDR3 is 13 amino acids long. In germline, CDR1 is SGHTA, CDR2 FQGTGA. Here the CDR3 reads CASLRDRDTEAFF. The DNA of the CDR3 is TGTGCCAGCCTCCGGGACAGGGACACTGAAGCTTTCTTT.

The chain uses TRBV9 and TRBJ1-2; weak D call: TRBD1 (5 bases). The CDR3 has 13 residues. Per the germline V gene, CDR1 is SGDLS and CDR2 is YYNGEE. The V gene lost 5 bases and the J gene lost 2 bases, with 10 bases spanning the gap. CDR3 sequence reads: CASRGQGNYGYTF. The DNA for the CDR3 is TGTGCCAGCAGGGGCCAGGGAAACTATGGCTACACCTTC.

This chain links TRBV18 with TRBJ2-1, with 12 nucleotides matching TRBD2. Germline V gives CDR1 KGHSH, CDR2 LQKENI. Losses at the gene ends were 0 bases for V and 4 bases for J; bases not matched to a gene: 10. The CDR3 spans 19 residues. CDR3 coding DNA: TGTGCCAGCTCACCACCGAGACTAGCGGGAGCCCATCAGTACAATGAGCAGTTCTTC. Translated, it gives CASSPPRLAGAHQYNEQFF.

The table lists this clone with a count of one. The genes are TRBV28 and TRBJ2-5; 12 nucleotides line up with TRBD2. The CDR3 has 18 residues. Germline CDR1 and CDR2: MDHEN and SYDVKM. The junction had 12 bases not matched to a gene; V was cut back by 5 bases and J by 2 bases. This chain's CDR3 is CASSPASGRAGGQETQYF. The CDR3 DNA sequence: TGTGCCAGCAGTCCTGCTAGCGGGAGGGCCGGGGGGCAAGAGACCCAGTACTTC.

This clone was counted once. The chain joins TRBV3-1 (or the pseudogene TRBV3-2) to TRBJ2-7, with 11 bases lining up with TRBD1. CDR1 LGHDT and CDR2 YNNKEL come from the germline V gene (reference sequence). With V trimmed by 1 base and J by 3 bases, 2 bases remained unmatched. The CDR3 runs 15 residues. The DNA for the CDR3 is TGTGCCAGCAGCCAAGTCGGGACAGGGGGCTACGAGCAGTACTTC. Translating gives CASSQVGTGGYEQYF.

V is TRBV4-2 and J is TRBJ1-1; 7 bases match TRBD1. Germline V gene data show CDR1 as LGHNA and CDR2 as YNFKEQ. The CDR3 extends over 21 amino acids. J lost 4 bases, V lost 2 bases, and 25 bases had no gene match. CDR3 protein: CASSQHELDKTGHFMGTEAFF. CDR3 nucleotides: TGTGCCAGCAGCCAACACGAATTGGACAAGACAGGGCATTTCATGGGCACTGAAGCTTTCTTT.

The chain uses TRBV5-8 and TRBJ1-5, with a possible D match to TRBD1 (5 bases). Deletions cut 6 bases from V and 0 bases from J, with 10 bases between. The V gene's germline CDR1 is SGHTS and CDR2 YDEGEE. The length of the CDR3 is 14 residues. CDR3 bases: TGTGCCAGCACCAGGGATTTTAGCAATCAGCCCCAGCATTTT. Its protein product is CASTRDFSNQPQHF.